The 8 T cell receptor beta chains presented below share a single source sample, sequenced in a study of CD8 T cells in ankylosing spondylitis (dated by TCRdb to about 2017). Library prep was done by 5' RACE. Sequencing was performed on an Illumina HiSeq 2500. TCRdb trimmed public reads at Q25 via fastp, called clones via MiXCR and kept in-frame beta chains. Entries are consolidated by CDR3 protein sequence, retaining the most common genes and DNA. This sample gives 150,000 to 250,000 distinct CDR3 sequences in total; around 13% of them show up just once. The ten largest clonotypes hold approximately 16% of the sample. The sample was blood, either unsorted or a sorted T cell fraction (not recorded which). The receptors come from a male donor with ankylosing spondylitis or in good health (not recorded which).

The rearrangement joins TRBV29-1 to TRBJ2-7; 7 nucleotides line up with TRBD1. Germline V gene sequence: CDR1 SQVTM, CDR2 ANQGSEA. This CDR3 has 13 residues. Trimming cost V 7 bases and J 6 bases; bases outside gene matches: 12. CDR3 residues: CSGSGTDAGEQYF. The DNA for the CDR3 is TGCAGCGGTTCCGGGACAGACGCCGGCGAGCAGTACTTC.

This sequence joins TRBV11-2 and TRBJ2-1, with D hard to call. The CDR3 consists of 11 residues. V dropped 1 base and J dropped 12 bases, with 7 bases sitting between them. Germline assignment: CDR1 SGHAT and CDR2 FQNNGV. CDR3 nucleotides: TGTGCCAGCAGCTTAGGAATGGGGCAGTTCTTC. Residues: CASSLGMGQFF.

This clonotype was seen more than once but under ten times. The chain is built from TRBV3-1 and TRBJ2-3; no reliable D call. The CDR3 has 16 residues. Per the germline V gene, CDR1 is LGHDT and CDR2 is YNNKEL (reference sequence). Trimming shortened V by 1 base and J by 2 bases, and 13 bases separated the two germline ends. The CDR3 reads CASSQASVRFTDTQYF. Here the CDR3 DNA reads TGTGCCAGCAGCCAAGCTTCCGTCCGGTTCACAGATACGCAGTATTTT.

This clonotype was seen at least ten times. The chain carries TRBV7-6 and TRBJ1-1; 9 bases line up with TRBD1. CDR1 and CDR2 (germline): SGHVS, FNYEAQ. The CDR3 has 14 residues. The J segment lost 5 bases and the V segment lost 4 bases, leaving 5 bases of the junction unmatched. The CDR3 DNA follows: TGTGCCAGCAGCTCAGGACAGGGGATGACTGAAGCTTTCTTT. Translated: CASSSGQGMTEAFF.

A few counts support this clonotype. V gene TRBV12-3 or TRBV12-4 combines with J gene TRBJ2-5; 11 positions agree with TRBD2. Trimming cost V 5 bases and J 5 bases; bases outside gene matches: 4. This CDR3 contains 14 residues. The DNA of the CDR3 is TGTGCCAGCAGTCGGACTAGCGGGCGTGAGACCCAGTACTTC. This encodes CASSRTSGRETQYF.

This rearrangement joins TRBV7-7 to TRBJ2-2, with 8 bases fitting TRBD2. Germline-derived CDR1 and CDR2 are SSHAT and FNYEAQ (reference sequence). Trimming cost V 8 bases and J 0 bases; bases outside gene matches: 2. The CDR3 is 14 residues long. The CDR3 DNA reads as TGTGCCAGCGGTAGCGGGACGAACACCGGGGAGCTGTTTTTT. It specifies CASGSGTNTGELFF.

This clonotype showed up just a few times. This chain links TRBV30 with TRBJ2-2; D possibly corresponds to TRBD1 (6 bases). Trimming took 6 bases from V and 0 from J, leaving 11 bases between them. CDR1 is GTSNPN and CDR2 is SVGIG in the germline V gene (reference sequence). CDR3 length: 14 residues. CDR3 residues: CACPGQANTGELFF. CDR3 in DNA: TGTGCCTGCCCGGGACAAGCGAACACCGGGGAGCTGTTTTTT.

This clonotype was observed a handful of times. The chain employs TRBV5-5 and TRBJ1-1; possibly TRBD1 for D (6 bases). The ends were cut back, 0 bases at V and 0 bases at J, with 9 bases in the middle. Germline lookup yields CDR1 SGHKS and CDR2 YYEKEE (reference sequence). The CDR3 spans 15 residues. The CDR3 loop reads CASSLADSMNTEAFF. In nucleotides, the CDR3 is TGTGCCAGCAGCTTGGCGGACAGCATGAACACTGAAGCTTTCTTT.